This TCR beta chain emerged from a study of shared clonotypes between healthy human individuals. Whole-study findings and limits: Clonotype sharing among donors likely depends on sequencing depth. Compared with memory subsets, naive subsets generally had larger estimated richness.

Some 29,000 T cell genomes (about 0.2 ug DNA) went into each sorted-subset replicate. Assay: immunoSEQ multiplex PCR; the TCRdb copy retains only in-frame clones and omits some. There are fewer than 850,000 clones in the sample; approximately 97% occur only once, and about 0.25% lies in the top ten. For this clone: Its specificity is not known.

Selected positively for CCR7 and CD45RO-negative, naive CD8 cells excluded terminally differentiated effector memory CD45RA+ cells. There were no recent acute infections or vaccinations among the donors, who were healthy HIV-negative adults. Trimming at V came to 6 bases and at J to 7 bases, leaving 9 bases not matched to a gene. The CDR3 is 13 residues long. The germline CDR1 and CDR2 sequences are SQVTM and ANQGSEA. The sequence was collected from a man aged 30 to 39 in good health. The chain employs TRBV29-1 and TRBJ2-7, with 10 nucleotides matching TRBD1. What was sequenced was naive CD8+ T cells sorted from blood. The CDR3 DNA reads TGCAGCGTGAGCGGGACAGGGGTAGGGGAGCAGTACTTC. Translated, it gives CSVSGTGVGEQYF.